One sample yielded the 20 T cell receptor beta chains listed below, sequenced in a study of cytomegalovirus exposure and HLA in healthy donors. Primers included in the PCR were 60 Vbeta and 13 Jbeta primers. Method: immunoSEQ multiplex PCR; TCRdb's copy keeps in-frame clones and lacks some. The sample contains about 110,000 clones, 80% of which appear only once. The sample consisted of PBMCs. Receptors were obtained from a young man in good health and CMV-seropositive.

DNA for the CDR3: TGTGCCAGCAGCTTTCGCACGGAGGAAGCTTTCTTT. Translated, it gives CASSFRTEEAFF. The chain carries TRBV5-6 and TRBJ1-1; the D is unclear. CDR1 SGHDT and CDR2 YYEEEE come from the germline V gene. V gave up 2 bases and J gave up 8 bases, with 10 bases separating them. The CDR3 loop spans 12 amino acids. The full variable domain, with the rest looked up from reference TRBV5-6 and TRBJ1-1, is DAGVTQSPTHLIKTRGQQVTLRCSPKSGHDTVSWYQQALGQGPQFIFQYYEEEERQRGNFPDRFSGHQFPNYSSELNVNALLLGDSALYLCASSFRTEEAFFGQGTRLTVV.

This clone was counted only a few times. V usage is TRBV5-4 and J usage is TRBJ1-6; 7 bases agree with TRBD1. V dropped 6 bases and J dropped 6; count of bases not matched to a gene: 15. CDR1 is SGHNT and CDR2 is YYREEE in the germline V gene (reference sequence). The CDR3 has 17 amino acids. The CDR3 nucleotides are TGTGCCAGCACCTCTCTAGGACAGGTGGGATTTAATTCACCCCTCCACTTT. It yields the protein CASTSLGQVGFNSPLHF.

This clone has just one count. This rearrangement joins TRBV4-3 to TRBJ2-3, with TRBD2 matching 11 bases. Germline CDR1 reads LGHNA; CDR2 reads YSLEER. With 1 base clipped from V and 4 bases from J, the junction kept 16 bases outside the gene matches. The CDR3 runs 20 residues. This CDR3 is CASSQVVRGSGGADADTQYF. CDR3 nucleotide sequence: TGCGCCAGCAGCCAAGTAGTCCGGGGTAGCGGGGGGGCCGACGCAGATACGCAGTATTTT.

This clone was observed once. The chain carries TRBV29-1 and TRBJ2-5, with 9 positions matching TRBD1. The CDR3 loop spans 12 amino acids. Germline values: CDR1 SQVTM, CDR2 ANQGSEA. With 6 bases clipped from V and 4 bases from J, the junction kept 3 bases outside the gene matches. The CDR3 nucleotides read TGCAGCGTGGTGACAGGGGGAGAGACCCAGTACTTC. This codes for CSVVTGGETQYF.

The CDR3: CASGIRGGAPDTQYF. CDR3 in DNA: TGTGCTAGTGGGATACGTGGGGGGGCCCCGGATACGCAGTATTTT. The chain recombines TRBV12-5 with TRBJ2-3, with D possibly TRBD2 on 7 matching bases. CDR1 LGHNT and CDR2 FRNRAP come from the germline V gene. This CDR3 spans 15 amino acids. The ends were cut back, 6 bases at V and 6 bases at J, with 19 bases in the middle.

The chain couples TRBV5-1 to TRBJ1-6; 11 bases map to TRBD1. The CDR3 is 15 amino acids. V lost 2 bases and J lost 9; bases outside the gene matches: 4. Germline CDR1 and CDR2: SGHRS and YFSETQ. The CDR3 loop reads CASSLDGTGGSPLHF. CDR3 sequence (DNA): TGCGCCAGCAGCTTAGATGGGACAGGGGGTTCACCCCTCCACTTT.

CDR3 residues: CASSTVGGVQETQYF. As DNA, the CDR3 is TGCGCCAGCAGCACGGTGGGGGGGGTACAAGAGACCCAGTACTTC. This chain uses TRBV5-1 with TRBJ2-5; TRBD2 matches 7 bases. This CDR3 comprises 15 residues. Germline values: CDR1 SGHRS, CDR2 YFSETQ. V dropped 4 bases and J dropped 2; count of bases not matched to a gene: 8.

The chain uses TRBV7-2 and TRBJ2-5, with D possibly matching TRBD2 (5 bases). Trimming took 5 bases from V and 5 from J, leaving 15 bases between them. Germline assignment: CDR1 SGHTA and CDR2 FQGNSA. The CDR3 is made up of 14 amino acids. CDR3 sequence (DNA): TGTGCCAGCAGCAACTCGGGTGGGAGCGAGACCCAGTACTTC. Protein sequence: CASSNSGGSETQYF.

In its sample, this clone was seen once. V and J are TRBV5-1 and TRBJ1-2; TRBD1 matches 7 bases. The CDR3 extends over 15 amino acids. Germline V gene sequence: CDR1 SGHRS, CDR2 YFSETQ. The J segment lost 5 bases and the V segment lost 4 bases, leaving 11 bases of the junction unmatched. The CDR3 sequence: CASSAGQKVGYGYTF. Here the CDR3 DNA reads TGCGCCAGCAGCGCGGGACAGAAAGTGGGGTATGGCTACACCTTC.

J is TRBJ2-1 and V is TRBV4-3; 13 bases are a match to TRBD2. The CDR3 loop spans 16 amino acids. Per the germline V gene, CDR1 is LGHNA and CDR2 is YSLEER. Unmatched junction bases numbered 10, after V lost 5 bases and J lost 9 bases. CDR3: CASSGQTSGGPVEQFF. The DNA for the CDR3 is TGCGCCAGCAGCGGACAGACTAGCGGGGGGCCCGTTGAGCAGTTCTTC.

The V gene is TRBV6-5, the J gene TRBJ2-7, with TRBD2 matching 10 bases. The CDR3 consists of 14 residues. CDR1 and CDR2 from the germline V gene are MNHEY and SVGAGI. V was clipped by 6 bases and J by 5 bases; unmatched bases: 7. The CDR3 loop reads CASSPLGTSDEQYF. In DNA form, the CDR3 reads TGTGCCAGCAGCCCCCTTGGGACTAGCGACGAGCAGTACTTC.

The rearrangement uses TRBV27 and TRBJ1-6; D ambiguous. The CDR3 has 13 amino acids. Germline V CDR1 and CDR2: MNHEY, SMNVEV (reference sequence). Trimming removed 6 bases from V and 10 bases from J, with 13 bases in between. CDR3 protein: CASRKEPGSPLHF. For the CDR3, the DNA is TGTGCCAGCAGGAAGGAACCAGGATCACCCCTCCACTTT.

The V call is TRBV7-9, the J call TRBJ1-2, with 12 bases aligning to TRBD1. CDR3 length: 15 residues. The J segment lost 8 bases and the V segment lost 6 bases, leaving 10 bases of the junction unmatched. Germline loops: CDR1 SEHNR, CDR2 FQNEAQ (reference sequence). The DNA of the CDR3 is TGTGCCAGCAGGGGGACAGGGGGCCCTATTATGGGCTACACCTTC. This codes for CASRGTGGPIMGYTF.

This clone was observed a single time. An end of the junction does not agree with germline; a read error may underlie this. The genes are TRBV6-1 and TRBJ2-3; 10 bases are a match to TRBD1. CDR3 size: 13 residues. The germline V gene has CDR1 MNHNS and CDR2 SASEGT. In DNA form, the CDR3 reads TGTGCCGGGTCCGGGACAGGGGTAGATAGGCAGTATTTT. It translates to CAGSGTGVDRQYF.

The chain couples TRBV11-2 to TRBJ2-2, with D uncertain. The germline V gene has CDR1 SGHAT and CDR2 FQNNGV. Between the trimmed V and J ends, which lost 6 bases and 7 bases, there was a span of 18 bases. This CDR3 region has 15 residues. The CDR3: CASRPVRTSGGELFF. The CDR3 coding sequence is TGTGCCAGCAGGCCGGTTCGAACGTCGGGCGGGGAGCTGTTTTTT.

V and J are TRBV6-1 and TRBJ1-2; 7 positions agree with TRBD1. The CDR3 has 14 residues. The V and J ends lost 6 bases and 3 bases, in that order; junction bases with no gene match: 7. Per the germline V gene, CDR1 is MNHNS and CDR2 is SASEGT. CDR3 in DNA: TGTGCCAGCAGCGTACAGGGGACTTACTATGGCTACACCTTC. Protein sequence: CASSVQGTYYGYTF.

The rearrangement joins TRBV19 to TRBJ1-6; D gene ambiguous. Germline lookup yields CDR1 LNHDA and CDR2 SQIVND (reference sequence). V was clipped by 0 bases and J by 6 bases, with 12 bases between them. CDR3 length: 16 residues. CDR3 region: CASSIDDEAGNSPLHF. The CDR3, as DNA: TGTGCCAGTAGTATAGACGACGAGGCTGGTAATTCACCCCTCCACTTT.

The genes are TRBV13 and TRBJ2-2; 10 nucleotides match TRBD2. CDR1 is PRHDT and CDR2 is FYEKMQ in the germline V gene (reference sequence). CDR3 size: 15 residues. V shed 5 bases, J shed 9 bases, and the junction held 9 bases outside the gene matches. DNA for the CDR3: TGTGCCAGCAGCGAAAGCGGGGGGGGTTTCCGGGAGCTGTTTTTT. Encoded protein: CASSESGGGFRELFF.

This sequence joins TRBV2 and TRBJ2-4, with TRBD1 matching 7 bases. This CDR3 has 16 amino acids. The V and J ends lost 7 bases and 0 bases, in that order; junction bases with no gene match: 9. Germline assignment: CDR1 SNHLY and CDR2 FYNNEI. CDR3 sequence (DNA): TGTGCCAGCACCCCGACAGGGCTTTTAGCCAAAAACATTCAGTACTTC. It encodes CASTPTGLLAKNIQYF.

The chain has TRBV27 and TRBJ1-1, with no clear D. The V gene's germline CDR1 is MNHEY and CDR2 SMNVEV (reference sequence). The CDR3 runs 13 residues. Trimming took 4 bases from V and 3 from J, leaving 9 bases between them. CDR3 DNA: TGTGCCAGCAGTTATGCTCGGGACACTGAAGCTTTCTTT. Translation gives CASSYARDTEAFF.